This T cell receptor (beta chain) was identified in a study of OX40 agonist ivuxolimab in advanced cancers. Regarding the research as a whole: Ivuxolimab was a fully human IgG2 agonistic monoclonal antibody targeting the costimulatory receptor OX40 (CD134). Intravenous ivuxolimab was administered to patients every 2 weeks at six dose levels: 0.01, 0.1, 0.3, 1.5, 3 and 10 mg/kg. Among the roughly 52 dose-escalation patients, about 20 had hepatocellular carcinoma, 15 or so melanoma, 9 renal cell carcinoma and 9 head and neck cancer. The dose-escalation cohort was about 83% male with a mean age of around 62 years, ranging from roughly 20 to 80. Prior anti-PD-1, anti-PD-L1 or anti-CTLA-4 therapy was permitted, and checkpoint inhibitors had been received by about 44% of dose-escalation patients. Three dose-escalation patients achieved partial responses, one with hepatocellular carcinoma and two with cutaneous melanoma. Peripheral TCRbeta sequencing aimed to test whether ivuxolimab altered TCR sequence diversity and caused clonal T-cell expansion. The paper describes the monotherapy dose-escalation part (N = 52 patients) of the phase I trial of ivuxolimab. Results the study describes overall, beyond this receptor: Which antigens the clonally expanded peripheral T cells were specific for was not determined. After ivuxolimab, CD8+ T cells had more expanded clones than CD4+ T cells on average. Low levels of normalized T-cell clonal expansion were also shown by some nonresponding patients. At doses of 0.1 to 3.0 mg/kg, clonal expansion of both CD4+ and CD8+ T cells in blood was seen between baseline and week 6. In the 0.1-3.0 mg/kg groups, partial responders had among the lowest normalized peripheral clonal expansion, particularly in CD8+ T cells.

Genomic DNA was isolated from the sorted cells so that the TCRbeta CDR3 region could be sequenced. TCRbeta CDR3 regions were sequenced using the immunoSEQ Assay. In TCRdb, the immuneACCESS table is reduced to in-frame sequences with V and J assigned. These tables do not hold every clone; where another copy was compared, an unresolved V gene accounts for under half, and the others remain unexplained. Across this sample there are under 45,000 clones, with about 85% seen only once. 35% to 40% of the sample belongs to the ten largest clones. The trial excluded patients who had a history of autoimmune disease or were on systemic immunosuppression. In every dose cohort, peripheral blood was drawn for TCR sequencing at baseline, cycle 4 day 1, and cycle 7 day 1. The samples were taken from a phase I, first-in-human, multicenter, open-label dose-escalation trial of ivuxolimab. Adults with locally advanced or metastatic melanoma, renal cell carcinoma, hepatocellular carcinoma or head and neck squamous cell carcinoma were enrolled in the trial. Before TCR sequencing, CD4+ T cells and CD8+ T cells were sorted from peripheral blood as separate populations.

As concerns this clone: Its cognate antigen has yet to be identified. The input lacks base qualities; no much larger clone sits a single base away.

The receptor's source is an adult with an advanced solid tumor such as melanoma, head and neck, liver or kidney cancer. Sequencing used CD4+ or CD8+ T cells sorted from blood, obtained in a trial of the OX40 agonist ivuxolimab.

Here the CDR3 is given as CASSRGDRAQPQHF. DNA sequence: TGTGCCAGCAGCAGGGGGGACAGGGCTCAGCCCCAGCATTTT. This receptor chain uses TRBV11-2 and TRBJ1-5, with 9 middle bases fitting TRBD1. Inclusive of the bounding cysteine and phenylalanine, the CDR3 is 14 residues long. Only the CDR3 portion is preserved as DNA: 42 bases, with reading frame beginning at the first base. V trim: 5 bases; J trim: 6 bases; unmatched bases: 5. Looking up the germline V gene yields CDR1 SGHAT and CDR2 FQNNGV.